This TCR beta chain stems from a study of blood T cell repertoires in COVID-19. Original processing methods: Estimation of nucleated cell counts was performed using reference gene primer amplification. The assay was immunoSEQ multiplex PCR, and TCRdb's table has in-frame clones only and misses some. That table gives V, J and clone size, and the DNA gave D and trimming. The table includes 200,000 to 300,000 clones, roughly 86% detected once. Trimming pared 1 base from V and 5 bases from J, leaving 11 bases between. Looked up from germline, CDR1 is GTSNPN and CDR2 is SVGIG (reference sequence). This CDR3 is built from 13 residues.

The chain couples TRBV30 to TRBJ1-1; weak D call: TRBD1 (6 bases). The specimen was peripheral blood. This TCR came from a woman aged 55-75 years with COVID-19, enrolled during active disease. The CDR3 nucleotides are TGTGCCTGGAGTGGGGACACTCAAACTGAAGCTTTCTTT. This encodes CAWSGDTQTEAFF.